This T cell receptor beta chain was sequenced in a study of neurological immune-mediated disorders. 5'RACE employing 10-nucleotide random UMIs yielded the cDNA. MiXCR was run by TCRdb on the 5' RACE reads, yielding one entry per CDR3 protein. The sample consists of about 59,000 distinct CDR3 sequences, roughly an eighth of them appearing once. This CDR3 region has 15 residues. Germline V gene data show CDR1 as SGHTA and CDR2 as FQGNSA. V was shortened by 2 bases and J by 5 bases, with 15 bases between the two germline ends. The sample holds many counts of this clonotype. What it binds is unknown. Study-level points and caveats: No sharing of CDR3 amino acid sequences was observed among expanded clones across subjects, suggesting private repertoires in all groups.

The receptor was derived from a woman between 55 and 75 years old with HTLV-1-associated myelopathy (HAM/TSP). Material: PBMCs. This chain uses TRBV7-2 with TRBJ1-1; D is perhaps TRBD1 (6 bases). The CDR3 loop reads CASSLMLQGGTEAFF. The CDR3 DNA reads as TGTGCCAGCAGCTTAATGTTACAGGGAGGGACTGAAGCTTTCTTT.